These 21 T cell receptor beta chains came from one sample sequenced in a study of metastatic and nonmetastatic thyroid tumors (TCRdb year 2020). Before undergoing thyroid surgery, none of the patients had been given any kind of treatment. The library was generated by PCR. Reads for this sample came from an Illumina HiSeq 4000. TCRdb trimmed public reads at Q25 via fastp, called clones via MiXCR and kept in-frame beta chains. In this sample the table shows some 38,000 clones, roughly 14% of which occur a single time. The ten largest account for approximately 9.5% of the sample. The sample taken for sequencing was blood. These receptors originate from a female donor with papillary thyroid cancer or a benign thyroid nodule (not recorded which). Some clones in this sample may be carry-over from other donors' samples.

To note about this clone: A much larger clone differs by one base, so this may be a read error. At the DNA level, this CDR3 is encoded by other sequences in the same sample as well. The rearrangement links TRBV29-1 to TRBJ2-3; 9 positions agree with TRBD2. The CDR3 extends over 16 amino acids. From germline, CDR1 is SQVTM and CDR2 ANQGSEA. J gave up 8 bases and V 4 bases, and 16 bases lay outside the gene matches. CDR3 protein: CSVGGVIAGVGGTQYF. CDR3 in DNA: TGCAGCGTTGGAGGTGTGATAGCGGGAGTCGGTGGTACGCAGTATTTT.

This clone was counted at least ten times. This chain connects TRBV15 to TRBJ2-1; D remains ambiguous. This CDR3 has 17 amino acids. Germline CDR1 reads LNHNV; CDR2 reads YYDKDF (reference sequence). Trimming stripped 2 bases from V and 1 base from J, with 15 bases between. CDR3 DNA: TGTGCCACCAGCAGATACCGGACCGCAAAATCCTACAATGAGCAGTTCTTC. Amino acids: CATSRYRTAKSYNEQFF.

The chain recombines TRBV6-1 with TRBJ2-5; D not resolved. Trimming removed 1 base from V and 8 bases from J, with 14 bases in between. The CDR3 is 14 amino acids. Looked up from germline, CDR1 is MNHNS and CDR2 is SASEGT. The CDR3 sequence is CASSEVIGRDTQYF. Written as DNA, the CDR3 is TGTGCCAGCAGTGAAGTGATTGGAAGGGATACCCAGTACTTC.

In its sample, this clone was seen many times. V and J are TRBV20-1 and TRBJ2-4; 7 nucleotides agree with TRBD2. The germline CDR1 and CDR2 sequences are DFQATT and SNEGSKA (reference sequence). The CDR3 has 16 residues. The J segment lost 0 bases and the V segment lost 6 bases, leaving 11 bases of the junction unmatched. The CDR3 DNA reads TGCAGTGCCCCCGGAAACCTAGCGGAAGCCAAAAACATTCAGTACTTC. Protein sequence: CSAPGNLAEAKNIQYF.

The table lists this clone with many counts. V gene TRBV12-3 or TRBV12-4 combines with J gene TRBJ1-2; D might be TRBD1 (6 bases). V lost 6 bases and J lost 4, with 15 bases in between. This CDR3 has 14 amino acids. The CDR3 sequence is CASSPGGLGYGYTF. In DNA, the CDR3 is TGTGCCAGCAGCCCTGGGGGGCTCGGCTATGGCTACACCTTC.

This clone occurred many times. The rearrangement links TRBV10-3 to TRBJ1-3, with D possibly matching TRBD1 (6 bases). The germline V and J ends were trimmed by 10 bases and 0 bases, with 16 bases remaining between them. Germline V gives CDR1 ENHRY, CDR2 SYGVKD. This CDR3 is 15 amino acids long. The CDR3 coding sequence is TGTGCCAACTCCGAGGGGGGTTCCTCTGGAAACACCATATATTTT. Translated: CANSEGGSSGNTIYF.

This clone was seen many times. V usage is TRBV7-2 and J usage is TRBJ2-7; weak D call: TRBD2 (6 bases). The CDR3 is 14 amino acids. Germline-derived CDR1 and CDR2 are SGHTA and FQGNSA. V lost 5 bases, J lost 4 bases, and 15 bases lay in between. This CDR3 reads CASSLRGLPYEQYF. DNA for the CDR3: TGTGCCAGCAGCCTGCGGGGACTCCCGTACGAGCAGTACTTC.

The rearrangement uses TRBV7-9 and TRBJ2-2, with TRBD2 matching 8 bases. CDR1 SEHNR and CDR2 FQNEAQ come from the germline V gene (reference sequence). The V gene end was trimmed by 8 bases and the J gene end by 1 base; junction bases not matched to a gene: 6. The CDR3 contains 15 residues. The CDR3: CASFSSGRNTGELFF. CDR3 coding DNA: TGTGCCAGCTTTTCCAGCGGGAGGAACACCGGGGAGCTGTTTTTT.

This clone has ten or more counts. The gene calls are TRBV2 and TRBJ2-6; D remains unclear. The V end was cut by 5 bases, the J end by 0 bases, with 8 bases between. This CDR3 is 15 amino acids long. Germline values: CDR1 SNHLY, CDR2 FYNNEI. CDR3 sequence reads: CASSSESSGANVLTF. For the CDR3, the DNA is TGTGCCAGCAGTTCAGAGAGCTCTGGGGCCAACGTCCTGACTTTC.

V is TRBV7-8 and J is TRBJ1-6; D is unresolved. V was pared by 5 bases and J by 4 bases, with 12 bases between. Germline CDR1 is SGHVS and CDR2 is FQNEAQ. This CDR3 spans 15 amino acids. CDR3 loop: CASSPRSLYNSPLHF. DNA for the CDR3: TGTGCCAGCAGCCCCCGTTCTCTTTATAATTCACCCCTCCACTTT.

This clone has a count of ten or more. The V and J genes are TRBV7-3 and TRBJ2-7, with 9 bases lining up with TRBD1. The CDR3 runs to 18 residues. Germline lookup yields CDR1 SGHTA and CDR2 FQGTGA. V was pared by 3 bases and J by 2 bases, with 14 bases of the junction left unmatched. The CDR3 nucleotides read TGTGCCAGCAGCTTCAAAACCGGGACAGGGAATTTCGCCTACGAGCAGTACTTC. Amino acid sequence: CASSFKTGTGNFAYEQYF. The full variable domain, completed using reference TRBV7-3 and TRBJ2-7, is GAGVSQTPSNKVTEKGKYVELRCDPISGHTALYWYRQSLGQGPEFLIYFQGTGAADDSGLPNDRFFAVRPEGSVSTLKIQRTERGDSAVYLCASSFKTGTGNFAYEQYFGPGTRLTVT.

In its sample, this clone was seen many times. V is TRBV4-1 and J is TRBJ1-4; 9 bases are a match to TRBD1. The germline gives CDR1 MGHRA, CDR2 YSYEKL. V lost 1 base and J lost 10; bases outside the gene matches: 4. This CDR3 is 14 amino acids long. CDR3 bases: TGCGCCAGCAGCCAAGTGACAGGGGGGGTAAAACTGTTTTTT. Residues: CASSQVTGGVKLFF.

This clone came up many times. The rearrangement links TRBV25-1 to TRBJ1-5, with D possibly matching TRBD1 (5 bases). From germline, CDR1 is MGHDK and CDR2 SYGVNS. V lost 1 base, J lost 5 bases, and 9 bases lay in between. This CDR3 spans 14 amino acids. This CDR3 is CASSESGTHQPQHF. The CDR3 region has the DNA TGTGCCAGCAGTGAATCGGGGACCCATCAGCCCCAGCATTTT.

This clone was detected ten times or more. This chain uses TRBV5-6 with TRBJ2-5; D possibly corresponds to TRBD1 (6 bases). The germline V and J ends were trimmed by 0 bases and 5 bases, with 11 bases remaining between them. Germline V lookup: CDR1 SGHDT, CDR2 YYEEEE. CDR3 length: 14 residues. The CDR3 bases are TGTGCCAGCAGCTTGGCCAGGGGCCGGGAGACCCAGTACTTC. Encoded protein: CASSLARGRETQYF.

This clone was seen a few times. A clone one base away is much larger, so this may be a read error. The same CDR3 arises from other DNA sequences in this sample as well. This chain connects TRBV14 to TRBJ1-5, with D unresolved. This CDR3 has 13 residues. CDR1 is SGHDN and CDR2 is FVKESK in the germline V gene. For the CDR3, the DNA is TGTGCCAGCAGCCAAGAGGAGAATCAGCCCCAGCATTTC. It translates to CASSQEENQPQHF.

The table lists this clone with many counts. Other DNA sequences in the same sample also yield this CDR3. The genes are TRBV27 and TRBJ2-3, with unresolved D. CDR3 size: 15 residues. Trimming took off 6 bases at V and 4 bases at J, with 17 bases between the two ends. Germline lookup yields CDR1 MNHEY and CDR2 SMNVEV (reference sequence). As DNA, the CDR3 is TGTGCCAGCAGACCCGGGCCCGGCAGCCCAGATACGCAGTATTTT. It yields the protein CASRPGPGSPDTQYF.

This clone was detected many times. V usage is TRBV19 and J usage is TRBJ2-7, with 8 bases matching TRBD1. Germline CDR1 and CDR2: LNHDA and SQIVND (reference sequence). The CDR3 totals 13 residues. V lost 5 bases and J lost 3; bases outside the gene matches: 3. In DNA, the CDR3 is TGTGCCAGTAGTGACGGACAGGGCTACGAGCAGTACTTC. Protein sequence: CASSDGQGYEQYF.

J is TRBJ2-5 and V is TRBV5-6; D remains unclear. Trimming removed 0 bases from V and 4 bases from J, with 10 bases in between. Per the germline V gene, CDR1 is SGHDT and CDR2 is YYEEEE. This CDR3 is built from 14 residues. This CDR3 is CASSLGQQRETQYF. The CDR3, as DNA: TGTGCCAGCAGCTTGGGGCAGCAGAGAGAGACCCAGTACTTC.

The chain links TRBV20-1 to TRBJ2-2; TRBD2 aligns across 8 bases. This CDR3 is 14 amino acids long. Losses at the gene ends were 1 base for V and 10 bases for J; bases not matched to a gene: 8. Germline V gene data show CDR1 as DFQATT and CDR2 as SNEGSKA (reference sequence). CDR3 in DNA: TGCAGTGCTAGAGCGGGAGGGAACACCTTGGAGCTGTTTTTT. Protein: CSARAGGNTLELFF.

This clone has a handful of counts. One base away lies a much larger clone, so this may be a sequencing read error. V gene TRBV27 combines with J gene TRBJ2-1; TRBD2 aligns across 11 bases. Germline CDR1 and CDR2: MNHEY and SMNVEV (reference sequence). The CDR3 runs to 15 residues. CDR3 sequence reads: CASILAGGTYNEQFF. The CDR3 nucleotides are TGTGCCAGCATTTTAGCGGGAGGGACCTACAATGAGCAGTTCTTC.

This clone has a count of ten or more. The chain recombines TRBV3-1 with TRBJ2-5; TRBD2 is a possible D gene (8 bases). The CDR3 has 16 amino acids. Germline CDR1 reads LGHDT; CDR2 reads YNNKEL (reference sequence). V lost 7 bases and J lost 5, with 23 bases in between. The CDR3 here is CASTRGGGRTMETQYF. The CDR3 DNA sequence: TGTGCCAGCACCCGAGGGGGCGGGAGGACTATGGAGACCCAGTACTTC.